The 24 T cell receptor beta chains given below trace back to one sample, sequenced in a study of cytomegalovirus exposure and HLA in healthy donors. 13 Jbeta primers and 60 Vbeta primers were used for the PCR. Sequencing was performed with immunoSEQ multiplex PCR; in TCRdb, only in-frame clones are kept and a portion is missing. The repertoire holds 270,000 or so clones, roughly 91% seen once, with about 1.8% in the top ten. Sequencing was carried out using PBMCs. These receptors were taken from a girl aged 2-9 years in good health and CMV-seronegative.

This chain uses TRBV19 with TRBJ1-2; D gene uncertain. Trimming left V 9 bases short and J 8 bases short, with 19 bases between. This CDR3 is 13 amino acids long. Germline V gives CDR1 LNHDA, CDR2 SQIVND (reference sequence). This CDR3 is CARVLWVPSGYTF. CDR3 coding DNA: TGTGCCAGAGTACTATGGGTTCCGAGCGGCTACACCTTC.

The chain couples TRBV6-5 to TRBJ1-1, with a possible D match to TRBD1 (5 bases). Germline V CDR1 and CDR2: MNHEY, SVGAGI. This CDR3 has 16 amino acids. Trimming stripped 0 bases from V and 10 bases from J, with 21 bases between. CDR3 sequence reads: CASSYSGARITLGAFF. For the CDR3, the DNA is TGTGCCAGCAGTTACTCAGGGGCCAGGATAACGCTCGGAGCTTTCTTT.

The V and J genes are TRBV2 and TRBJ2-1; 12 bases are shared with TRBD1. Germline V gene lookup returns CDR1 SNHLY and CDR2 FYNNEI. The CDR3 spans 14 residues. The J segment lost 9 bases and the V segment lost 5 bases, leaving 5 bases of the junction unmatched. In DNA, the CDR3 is TGTGCCAGCAGTACGGGACAGGGGGCCGGTGAGCAGTTCTTC. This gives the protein CASSTGQGAGEQFF.

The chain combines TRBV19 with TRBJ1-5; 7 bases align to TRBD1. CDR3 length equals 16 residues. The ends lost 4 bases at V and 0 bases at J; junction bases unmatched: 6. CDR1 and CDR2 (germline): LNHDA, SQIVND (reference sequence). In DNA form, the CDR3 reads TGTGCCAGTAGTACACAGGGGACAAATAGCAATCAGCCCCAGCATTTT. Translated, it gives CASSTQGTNSNQPQHF.

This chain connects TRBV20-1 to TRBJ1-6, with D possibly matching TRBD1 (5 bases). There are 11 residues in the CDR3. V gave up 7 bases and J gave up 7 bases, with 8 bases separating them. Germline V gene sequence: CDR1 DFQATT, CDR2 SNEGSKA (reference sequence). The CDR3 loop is CSVAGNSPLHF. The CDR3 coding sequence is TGCAGTGTCGCAGGGAATTCACCCCTCCACTTT.

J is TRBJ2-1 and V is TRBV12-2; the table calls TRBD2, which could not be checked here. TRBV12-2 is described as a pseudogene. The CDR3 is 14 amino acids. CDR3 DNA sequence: TGTGCAAGTCGCTTGGAGCGGCGGCCAAATGAGCAGTTCTTC. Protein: CASRLERRPNEQFF.

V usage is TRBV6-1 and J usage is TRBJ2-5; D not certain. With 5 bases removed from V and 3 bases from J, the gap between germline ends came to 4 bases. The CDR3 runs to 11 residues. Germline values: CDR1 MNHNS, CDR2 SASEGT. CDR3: CASSPEETQYF. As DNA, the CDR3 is TGTGCCAGCAGTCCCGAAGAGACCCAGTACTTC.

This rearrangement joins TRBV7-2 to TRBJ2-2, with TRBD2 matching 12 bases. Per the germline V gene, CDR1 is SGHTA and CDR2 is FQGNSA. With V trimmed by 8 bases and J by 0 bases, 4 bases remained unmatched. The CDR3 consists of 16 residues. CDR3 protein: CASRGLAGTNTGELFF. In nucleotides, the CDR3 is TGTGCCAGCCGCGGACTAGCGGGAACGAACACCGGGGAGCTGTTTTTT.

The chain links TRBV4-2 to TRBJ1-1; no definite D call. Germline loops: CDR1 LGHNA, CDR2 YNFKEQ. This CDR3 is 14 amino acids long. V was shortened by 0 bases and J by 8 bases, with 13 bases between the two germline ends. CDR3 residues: CASSQDLGSREAFF. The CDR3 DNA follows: TGTGCCAGCAGCCAAGATCTAGGCAGCCGAGAAGCTTTCTTT.

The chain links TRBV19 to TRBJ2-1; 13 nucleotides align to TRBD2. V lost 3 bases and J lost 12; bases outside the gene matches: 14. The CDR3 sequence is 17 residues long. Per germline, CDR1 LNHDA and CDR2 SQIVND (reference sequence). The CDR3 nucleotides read TGTGCCAGTAGTATCCAGGGAACCGGGACTAGCGGGGTGGCGCAGTTCTTC. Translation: CASSIQGTGTSGVAQFF.

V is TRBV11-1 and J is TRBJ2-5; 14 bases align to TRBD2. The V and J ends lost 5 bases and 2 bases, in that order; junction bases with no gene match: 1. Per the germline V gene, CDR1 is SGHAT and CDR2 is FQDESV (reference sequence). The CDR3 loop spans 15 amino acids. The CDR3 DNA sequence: TGTGCCAGCAGCGGACTAGCGGGGGGTCAAGAGACCCAGTACTTC. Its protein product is CASSGLAGGQETQYF.

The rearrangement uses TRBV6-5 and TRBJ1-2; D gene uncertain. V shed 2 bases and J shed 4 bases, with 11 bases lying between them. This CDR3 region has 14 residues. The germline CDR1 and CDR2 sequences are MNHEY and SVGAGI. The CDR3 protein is CASSYDGSVYGYTF. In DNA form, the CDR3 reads TGTGCCAGCAGTTACGACGGGTCGGTCTATGGCTACACCTTC.

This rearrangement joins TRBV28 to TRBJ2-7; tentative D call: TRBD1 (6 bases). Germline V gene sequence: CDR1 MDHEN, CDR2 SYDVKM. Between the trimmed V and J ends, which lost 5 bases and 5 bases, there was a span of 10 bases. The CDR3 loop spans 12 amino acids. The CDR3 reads CASSPGADEQYF. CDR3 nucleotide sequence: TGTGCCAGCAGTCCAGGGGCCGACGAGCAGTACTTC.

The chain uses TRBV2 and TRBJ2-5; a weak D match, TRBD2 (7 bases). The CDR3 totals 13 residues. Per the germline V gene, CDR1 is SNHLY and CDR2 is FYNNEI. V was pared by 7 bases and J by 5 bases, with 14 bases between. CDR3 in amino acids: CASNLGGGETQYF. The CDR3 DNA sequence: TGTGCCAGCAACTTGGGGGGGGGCGAGACCCAGTACTTC.

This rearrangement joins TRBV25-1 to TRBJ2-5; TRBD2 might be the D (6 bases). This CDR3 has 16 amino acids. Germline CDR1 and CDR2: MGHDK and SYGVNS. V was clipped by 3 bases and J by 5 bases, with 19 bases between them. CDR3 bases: TGTGCCAGCAGTGACCCAAGGAGGGGCTACGTGGAGACCCAGTACTTC. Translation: CASSDPRRGYVETQYF.

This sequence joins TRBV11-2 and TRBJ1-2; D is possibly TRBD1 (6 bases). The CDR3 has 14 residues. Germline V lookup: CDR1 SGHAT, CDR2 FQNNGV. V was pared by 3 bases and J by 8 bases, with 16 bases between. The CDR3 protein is CASSFEQGIGGYTF. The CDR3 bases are TGTGCCAGCAGCTTCGAACAGGGAATAGGAGGCTACACCTTC.

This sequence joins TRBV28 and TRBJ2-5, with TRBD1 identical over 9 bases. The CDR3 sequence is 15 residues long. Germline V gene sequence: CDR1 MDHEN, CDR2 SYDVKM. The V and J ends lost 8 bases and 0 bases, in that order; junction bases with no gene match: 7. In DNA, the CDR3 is TGTGCCAGCCTGGACAGGGGATTACACCAAGAGACCCAGTACTTC. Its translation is CASLDRGLHQETQYF. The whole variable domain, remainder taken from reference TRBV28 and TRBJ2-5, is DVKVTQSSRYLVKRTGEKVFLECVQDMDHENMFWYRQDPGLGLRLIYFSYDVKMKEKGDIPEGYSVSREKKERFSLILESASTNQTSMYLCASLDRGLHQETQYFGPGTRLLVL.

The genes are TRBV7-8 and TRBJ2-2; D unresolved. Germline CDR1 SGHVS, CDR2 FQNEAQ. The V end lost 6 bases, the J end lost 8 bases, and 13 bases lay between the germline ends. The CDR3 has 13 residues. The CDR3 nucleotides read TGTGCCAGCAGGACGGGTTCTGCTGGGGAGCTGTTTTTT. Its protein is CASRTGSAGELFF.

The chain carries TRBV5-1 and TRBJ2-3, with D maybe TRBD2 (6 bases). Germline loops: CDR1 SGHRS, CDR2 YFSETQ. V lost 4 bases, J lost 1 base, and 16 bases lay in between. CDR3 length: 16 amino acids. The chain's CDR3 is CASSAARGVGTDTQYF. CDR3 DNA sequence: TGCGCCAGCAGCGCCGCGCGGGGCGTTGGCACAGATACGCAGTATTTT.

CDR3: CASSSRGVNTEAFF. Written as DNA, the CDR3 is TGTGCCAGCAGCAGCAGGGGCGTGAACACTGAAGCTTTCTTT. This sequence joins TRBV6-5 and TRBJ1-1; weak D call: TRBD1 (6 bases). Germline-derived CDR1 and CDR2 are MNHEY and SVGAGI. The CDR3 is made up of 14 amino acids. Trimming removed 6 bases at V and 0 bases at J, with 11 bases between.

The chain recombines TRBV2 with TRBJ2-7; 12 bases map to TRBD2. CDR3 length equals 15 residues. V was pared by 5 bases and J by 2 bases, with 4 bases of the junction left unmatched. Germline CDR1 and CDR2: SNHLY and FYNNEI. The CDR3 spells CASSPRLAGAYEQYF. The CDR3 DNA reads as TGTGCCAGCAGTCCCAGACTAGCGGGAGCCTACGAGCAGTACTTC. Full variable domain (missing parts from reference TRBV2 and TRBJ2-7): EPEVTQTPSHQVTQMGQEVILRCVPISNHLYFYWYRQILGQKVEFLVSFYNNEISEKSEIFDDQFSVERPDGSNFTLKIRSTKLEDSAMYFCASSPRLAGAYEQYFGPGTRLTVT.

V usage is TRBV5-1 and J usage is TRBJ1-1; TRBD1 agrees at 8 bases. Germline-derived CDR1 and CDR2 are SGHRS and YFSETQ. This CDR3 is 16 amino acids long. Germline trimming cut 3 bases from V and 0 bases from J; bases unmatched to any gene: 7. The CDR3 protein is CASSSRTGSMNTEAFF. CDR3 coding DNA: TGCGCCAGCAGCTCCCGGACAGGGAGCATGAACACTGAAGCTTTCTTT. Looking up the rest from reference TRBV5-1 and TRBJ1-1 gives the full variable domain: KAGVTQTPRYLIKTRGQQVTLSCSPISGHRSVSWYQQTPGQGLQFLFEYFSETQRNKGNFPGRFSGRQFSNSRSEMNVSTLELGDSALYLCASSSRTGSMNTEAFFGQGTRLTVV.

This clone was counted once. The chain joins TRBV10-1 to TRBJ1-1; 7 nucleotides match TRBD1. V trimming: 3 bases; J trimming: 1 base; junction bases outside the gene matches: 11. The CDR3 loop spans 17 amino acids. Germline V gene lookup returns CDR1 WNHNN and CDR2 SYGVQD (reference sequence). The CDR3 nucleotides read TGCGCCAGCAGTGAAGGGCGACAGGGACCTACGAACACTGAAGCTTTCTTT. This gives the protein CASSEGRQGPTNTEAFF.

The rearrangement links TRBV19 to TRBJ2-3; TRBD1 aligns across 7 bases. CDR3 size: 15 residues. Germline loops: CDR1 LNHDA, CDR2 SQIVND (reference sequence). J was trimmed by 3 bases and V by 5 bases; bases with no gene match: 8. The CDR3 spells CASSATGTMTDTQYF. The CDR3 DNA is TGTGCCAGTAGTGCGACAGGGACAATGACAGATACGCAGTATTTT.